What follows are 9 T cell receptor beta chains derived from one specimen sequenced in a study of T cells after yellow fever vaccination. MiXCR, run by TCRdb on the 5' RACE reads, gives a single entry per CDR3 protein. The data contain some 560,000 distinct CDR3 sequences, about 19% of them seen just once; the ten biggest clones take up approximately 14%. This specimen was PBMCs, taken 15 days after the yellow fever booster vaccination. The source of these receptors is a young man who received the YFV17D yellow fever vaccine.

The sample holds a few counts of this clonotype. The V call is TRBV7-9, the J call TRBJ2-7; D is possibly TRBD2 (5 bases). V lost 0 bases and J 3 bases, leaving 15 bases between the germline ends. The CDR3 runs 16 residues. Germline assignment: CDR1 SEHNR and CDR2 FQNEAQ (reference sequence). This CDR3 is CASSLALRTALYEQYF. CDR3 in DNA: TGTGCCAGCAGCTTAGCCTTAAGGACTGCCCTCTACGAGCAGTACTTC.

The V and J genes are TRBV19 and TRBJ2-1; 8 bases align to TRBD2. Per germline, CDR1 LNHDA and CDR2 SQIVND (reference sequence). This CDR3 region has 16 residues. The V and J ends lost 4 bases and 8 bases, in that order; junction bases with no gene match: 13. CDR3 coding DNA: TGTGCCAGTAGTAACCCTAGCGGGCCACTCGTCGATGAGCAGTTCTTC. Amino acids: CASSNPSGPLVDEQFF.

The chain is built from TRBV29-1 and TRBJ1-4, with D maybe TRBD1 (6 bases). The CDR3 covers 13 residues. Trimming removed 4 bases from V and 8 bases from J, with 14 bases in between. Per germline, CDR1 SQVTM and CDR2 ANQGSEA. The CDR3 DNA is TGCAGCGTTGGAGGGGGAGTGGAGGAAAAACTGTTTTTT. Translated: CSVGGGVEEKLFF.

This sequence joins TRBV7-2 and TRBJ2-1; D might be TRBD1 (5 bases). From germline, CDR1 is SGHTA and CDR2 FQGNSA. The CDR3 covers 15 residues. V was shortened by 2 bases and J by 8 bases, with 16 bases between the two germline ends. The CDR3 sequence is CASSLFTATADEQFF. For the CDR3, the DNA is TGTGCCAGCAGCTTATTTACGGCGACAGCCGATGAGCAGTTCTTC.

This chain uses TRBV30 with TRBJ2-1; no clear D. Germline CDR1 reads GTSNPN; CDR2 reads SVGIG (reference sequence). The CDR3 runs to 13 residues. Trimming took off 3 bases at V and 0 bases at J, with 6 bases between the two ends. The chain's CDR3 is CAWRTSSYNEQFF. CDR3 sequence (DNA): TGTGCCTGGAGAACCAGCTCCTACAATGAGCAGTTCTTC.

The gene calls are TRBV6-2 or TRBV6-3 and TRBJ2-7; TRBD1 agrees at 8 bases. Trimming removed 5 bases from V and 3 bases from J; junction bases left unmatched: 6. This CDR3 contains 14 residues. In germline, CDR1 is MNHEY, CDR2 SVGEGT. The CDR3 bases are TGTGCCAGCAGTCCCCGACAGGGGTTCTACGAGCAGTACTTC. Protein sequence: CASSPRQGFYEQYF.

In DNA, the CDR3 is TGTGCCAGCAGCCCGCAAAGTAGCGGGAGCCTGCAGTTCTTC. This encodes CASSPQSSGSLQFF. The V and J genes are TRBV5-6 and TRBJ2-1; 9 bases agree with TRBD2. The germline V gene has CDR1 SGHDT and CDR2 YYEEEE. J lost 12 bases, V lost 4 bases, and 11 bases had no gene match. The CDR3 runs 14 residues.

This clonotype turned up a few times. For the CDR3, the DNA is TGCAGTGCCCCACCTAGCTGGCTCTCCTACAATGAGCAGTTCTTC. This sequence encodes CSAPPSWLSYNEQFF. This chain uses TRBV20-1 with TRBJ2-1, with D possibly matching TRBD2 (5 bases). The ends were cut back, 6 bases at V and 0 bases at J, with 15 bases in the middle. The CDR3 is made up of 15 amino acids. From germline, CDR1 is DFQATT and CDR2 SNEGSKA (reference sequence).

In this sample, this clonotype turned up a few times. This rearrangement joins TRBV7-9 to TRBJ2-2; D possibly corresponds to TRBD2 (5 bases). This CDR3 has 15 amino acids. In germline, CDR1 is SEHNR, CDR2 FQNEAQ (reference sequence). V gave up 4 bases and J gave up 2 bases, with 11 bases separating them. In DNA, the CDR3 is TGTGCCAGCAGCTCTCTAGCCCCCAACACCGGGGAGCTGTTTTTT. The encoded protein is CASSSLAPNTGELFF.